The 27 T cell receptor beta chains listed next were all sequenced from one sample in a study of spatial heterogeneity in lung cancer. TCRdb itself ran the 5' RACE reads through MiXCR, one entry per CDR3 protein. The profile covers tens of thousands of distinct CDR3 sequences, with approximately 8.9% appearing a single time and less than 2% taken by the ten largest. Time point given: blood at routine non-recurrence follow-up after resection. Sequenced here: PBMCs, sampled at follow-up. The receptors were sampled from a female donor with early-stage non-small cell lung cancer.

This clonotype occurred a few times. The gene calls are TRBV6-1 and TRBJ1-1; no reliable D call. V shed 7 bases and J shed 1 base, with 10 bases lying between them. This CDR3 is built from 13 residues. Germline V CDR1 and CDR2: MNHNS, SASEGT. The CDR3 sequence is CASTEGANTEAFF. For the CDR3, the DNA is TGTGCCAGCACCGAGGGAGCGAACACTGAAGCTTTCTTT.

This clonotype rates as medium-sized. CDR3 loop: CASSSGTGAYEQYF. CDR3 sequence (DNA): TGCGCCAGCAGCTCCGGGACAGGGGCCTACGAGCAGTACTTC. The rearrangement joins TRBV5-1 to TRBJ2-7; 10 bases align to TRBD1. The ends lost 3 bases at V and 2 bases at J; junction bases unmatched: 2. The CDR3 totals 14 residues. Germline V gives CDR1 SGHRS, CDR2 YFSETQ.

V is TRBV7-2 and J is TRBJ1-2, with 7 bases lining up with TRBD1. V lost 0 bases and J lost 1; bases outside the gene matches: 8. The germline V gene encodes CDR1 SGHTA and CDR2 FQGNSA. The CDR3 is 17 amino acids. CDR3 amino acids: CASSLAEARGINYGYTF. The CDR3 DNA reads as TGTGCCAGCAGCTTAGCGGAGGCCAGGGGGATTAACTATGGCTACACCTTC.

This clonotype showed up many times. The chain has TRBV28 and TRBJ2-1, with D uncertain. V lost 2 bases and J lost 7, with 6 bases in between. CDR3 length equals 12 residues. From germline, CDR1 is MDHEN and CDR2 SYDVKM. As DNA, the CDR3 is TGTGCCAGCAGTTTAGGGTGGAATGAGCAGTTCTTC. Its protein product is CASSLGWNEQFF.

At least ten counts were recorded for this clonotype. The chain employs TRBV29-1 and TRBJ2-1, with 8 bases matching TRBD1. The CDR3 extends over 12 amino acids. Trimming cost V 5 bases and J 4 bases; bases outside gene matches: 1. Germline V gene data show CDR1 as SQVTM and CDR2 as ANQGSEA. The DNA for the CDR3 is TGCAGCGTTCGACAGGGGTACAATGAGCAGTTCTTC. Encoded protein: CSVRQGYNEQFF.

Points on this clonotype: With a much larger clone just one base away, this may be a read error. This chain connects TRBV5-4 to TRBJ2-1; 8 nucleotides align to TRBD2. The CDR3 runs 14 residues. Germline lookup yields CDR1 SGHNT and CDR2 YYREEE (reference sequence). The CDR3 sequence: CASSPGGSYNEHFF. The CDR3 region has the DNA TGTGCCAGCAGCCCGGGAGGGTCCTACAATGAGCACTTCTTC. Supplemented by reference TRBV5-4 and TRBJ2-1, the full variable domain reads ETGVTQSPTHLIKTRGQQVTLRCSSQSGHNTVSWYQQALGQGPQFIFQYYREEENGRGNFPPRFSGLQFPNYSSELNVNALELDDSALYLCASSPGGSYNEHFFGPGTRLTVL.

In this sample, this clonotype turned up many times. The V gene is TRBV28, the J gene TRBJ2-2, with D uncertain. V was clipped by 6 bases and J by 0 bases, with 2 bases between them. CDR3 length equals 12 residues. Per the germline V gene, CDR1 is MDHEN and CDR2 is SYDVKM. This chain's CDR3 is CASRPNTGELFF. In DNA, the CDR3 is TGTGCCAGCAGACCGAACACCGGGGAGCTGTTTTTT.

This clonotype was recorded once. The chain couples TRBV6-6 to TRBJ1-5; 7 positions match TRBD1. The CDR3 length is 13 residues. Germline V gene data show CDR1 as MNHNY and CDR2 as SVGAGI (reference sequence). With V trimmed by 6 bases and J by 5 bases, 4 bases remained unmatched. CDR3 nucleotides: TGTGCCAGCAGGTCAGGGGGAGATCAGCCCCAGCATTTT. Protein: CASRSGGDQPQHF.

The chain employs TRBV28 and TRBJ2-1; 9 positions agree with TRBD1. CDR3 size: 13 residues. CDR1 MDHEN and CDR2 SYDVKM come from the germline V gene. V dropped 6 bases and J dropped 9; count of bases not matched to a gene: 6. For the CDR3, the DNA is TGTGCCAGCAGAGCCACAGGGGGCGGTGAGCAGTTCTTC. Translating gives CASRATGGGEQFF.

This clonotype was recorded a few times. The chain combines TRBV12-3 or TRBV12-4 with TRBJ2-1; TRBD2 matches at 7 bases. The J segment lost 13 bases and the V segment lost 5 bases, leaving 11 bases of the junction unmatched. CDR3 size: 13 residues. Here the CDR3 DNA reads TGTGCCAGCAGTCCTCCGACTAGCCCAGCCCAGTTCTTC. It is translated as CASSPPTSPAQFF.

The chain has TRBV18 and TRBJ2-1; D may be TRBD1 (5 bases). V was pared by 3 bases and J by 6 bases, with 6 bases between. Germline V gene data show CDR1 as KGHSH and CDR2 as LQKENI. The CDR3 is 12 amino acids. The CDR3 region is CASSPGPNEQFF. For the CDR3, the DNA is TGTGCCAGCTCACCGGGGCCCAATGAGCAGTTCTTC.

This clonotype was recorded at least ten times. This chain joins TRBV12-3 or TRBV12-4 and TRBJ2-2, with no clear D. The CDR3 runs to 15 residues. V lost 7 bases and J 5 bases, leaving 17 bases between the germline ends. The CDR3 DNA is TGTGCCAGCACCCTAAATTGGCTAGAGACCGGGGAGCTGTTTTTT. It translates to CASTLNWLETGELFF.

This clonotype has ten or more counts. This sequence joins TRBV7-3 and TRBJ1-1; the D gene is possibly TRBD1 (6 bases). CDR3 size: 13 residues. Germline V gene data show CDR1 as SGHTA and CDR2 as FQGTGA. Trimming removed 0 bases at V and 6 bases at J, with 8 bases between. The CDR3 region has the DNA TGTGCCAGCAGCTTAACCACAGGGCCTGAAGCTTTCTTT. Protein sequence: CASSLTTGPEAFF.

This clonotype was found many times. The chain joins TRBV10-3 to TRBJ2-5; D assignment may be TRBD1 or TRBD2 (5 bases each). Germline-derived CDR1 and CDR2 are ENHRY and SYGVKD. The CDR3 has 15 amino acids. With 0 bases removed from V and 4 bases from J, the gap between germline ends came to 12 bases. The CDR3 nucleotides read TGTGCCATCAGTGAGTCTGGGGGATACGGAGAGACCCAGTACTTC. As protein: CAISESGGYGETQYF.

This clonotype was detected ten times or more. The chain couples TRBV19 to TRBJ2-3, with D maybe TRBD1 (5 bases). The V end was cut by 6 bases, the J end by 2 bases, with 15 bases between. The CDR3 totals 15 residues. Germline CDR1 LNHDA, CDR2 SQIVND (reference sequence). CDR3 loop: CASSLAGRITDTQYF. The DNA of the CDR3 is TGTGCCAGTAGCCTGGCAGGGCGAATCACAGATACGCAGTATTTT.

This clonotype was seen repeatedly, ten times or more. This chain connects TRBV28 to TRBJ2-5; TRBD2 matches at 12 bases. The CDR3 spans 16 residues. V lost 3 bases and J lost 4; bases outside the gene matches: 6. CDR1 is MDHEN and CDR2 is SYDVKM in the germline V gene. The CDR3 coding sequence is TGTGCCAGCAGTTTGAGAGGACTAGCGGGAAGAGAGACCCAGTACTTC. It yields the protein CASSLRGLAGRETQYF.

This clonotype was found many times. The chain joins TRBV4-1 to TRBJ2-7; D possibly corresponds to TRBD1 (5 bases). Germline V gene data show CDR1 as MGHRA and CDR2 as YSYEKL. CDR3 length equals 14 residues. The V gene lost 4 bases and the J gene lost 3 bases, with 13 bases spanning the gap. CDR3 residues: CASSPGGRDYEQYF. The CDR3 coding sequence is TGCGCCAGCAGCCCGGGTGGCAGGGACTACGAGCAGTACTTC.

The rearrangement joins TRBV7-6 to TRBJ2-5; 8 bases are a match to TRBD2. Germline V lookup: CDR1 SGHVS, CDR2 FNYEAQ. The CDR3 totals 17 residues. The ends lost 7 bases at V and 5 bases at J; junction bases unmatched: 18. The CDR3 DNA follows: TGTGCCAGCACTTTAGAGGCGGGAGGTACTCTGGGGGAGACCCAGTACTTC. Translated, it gives CASTLEAGGTLGETQYF.

With respect to this clonotype: This may be a read error: a much more frequent sequence differs by one nucleotide. The chain employs TRBV5-1 and TRBJ2-7, with D tentatively TRBD1 or TRBD2 (5 bases each). The germline V gene encodes CDR1 SGHRS and CDR2 YFSETQ. The CDR3 loop spans 15 amino acids. The V end was cut by 5 bases, the J end by 0 bases, with 15 bases between. The CDR3 here is CASRRDGSNSYEQYF. CDR3 nucleotide sequence: TGCGCCAGCAGGAGGGACGGATCCAACTCCTACGAGCAGTACTTC.

On this clonotype: A clone one base away is much larger, so this may be a read error. The chain carries TRBV5-1 and TRBJ2-5; TRBD2 matches 10 bases. Germline V CDR1 and CDR2: SGHRS, YFSETQ. This CDR3 comprises 15 residues. CDR3 bases: TGCGCCAGCAGGTTGGGACTAGCGAGAGCCCCCCCTCAGTACTTC. Residues: CASRLGLARAPPQYF.

This clonotype was counted at least ten times. The genes are TRBV18 and TRBJ1-2, with 9 bases that match TRBD1. V lost 3 bases and J lost 9; bases outside the gene matches: 8. Germline CDR1 KGHSH, CDR2 LQKENI. This CDR3 contains 14 residues. CDR3 region: CASSPGTGMFSYTF. The CDR3 coding sequence is TGTGCCAGCTCACCTGGGACAGGGATGTTTAGCTACACCTTC.

The sample holds many counts of this clonotype. This chain links TRBV9 with TRBJ2-1, with D hard to call. The length of the CDR3 is 12 residues. Germline-derived CDR1 and CDR2 are SGDLS and YYNGEE. With 2 bases removed from V and 6 bases from J, the gap between germline ends came to 6 bases. Here the CDR3 reads CASSVTVNEQFF. The CDR3, as DNA: TGTGCCAGCAGCGTCACGGTCAATGAGCAGTTCTTC.

This clonotype was found many times. CDR3 residues: CASSSGYEQYF. In nucleotides, the CDR3 is TGTGCCAGCAGTTCCGGCTACGAGCAGTACTTC. The gene calls are TRBV27 and TRBJ2-7; D not certain. This CDR3 contains 11 residues. Trimming left V 4 bases short and J 3 bases short, with 4 bases between. The germline V gene has CDR1 MNHEY and CDR2 SMNVEV (reference sequence).

The table lists this clonotype with a few counts. The junction does not match germline at one end; this may be a read error. This CDR3 is CASSAGTGTTIYF. The DNA of the CDR3 is TGCGCCAGCAGCGCAGGGACAGGAACCACCATATATTTT. The V call is TRBV5-1, the J call TRBJ1-3; 8 bases are shared with TRBD1. Germline V gene lookup returns CDR1 SGHRS and CDR2 YFSETQ. This CDR3 region has 13 residues.

The chain recombines TRBV4-1 with TRBJ2-3; no firm D call. CDR3 size: 15 residues. V dropped 0 bases and J dropped 1 base, with 8 bases sitting between them. Per germline, CDR1 MGHRA and CDR2 YSYEKL. In DNA form, the CDR3 reads TGCGCCAGCAGCCAAGACCACTGGGGCACAGATACGCAGTATTTT. This gives the protein CASSQDHWGTDTQYF.

This clonotype was counted at least ten times. The chain couples TRBV5-1 to TRBJ1-1; a possible D gene is TRBD1 (6 bases). The V and J ends lost 6 bases and 4 bases respectively, with 19 bases between them. The CDR3 extends over 15 amino acids. CDR1 and CDR2 from the germline V gene are SGHRS and YFSETQ. CDR3 sequence reads: CASKEANVGGTEAFF. For the CDR3, the DNA is TGCGCCAGCAAAGAAGCGAACGTAGGGGGCACTGAAGCTTTCTTT.

This clonotype appeared many times. V is TRBV2 and J is TRBJ1-1; D ambiguous. CDR1 SNHLY and CDR2 FYNNEI come from the germline V gene. With 3 bases removed from V and 1 base from J, the gap between germline ends came to 12 bases. CDR3 size: 15 residues. CDR3: CASSDPATSNTEAFF. CDR3 DNA sequence: TGTGCCAGCAGTGACCCCGCCACCTCGAACACTGAAGCTTTCTTT.